The clone carrying this TCR beta chain was seen many times. The antigen remains unidentified. The CDR3 length is 14 residues. Germline assignment: CDR1 MGHRA and CDR2 YSYEKL. Deletions cut 1 base from V and 1 base from J, with 7 bases between. This sample stems from a study of T cell repertoires in cytomegalovirus infection. Study in general: HLA-B-restricted CMV epitopes that are well studied, plus recently identified HLA-C-restricted ones, were used by the study. Indications came from public TCR beta signatures; they pointed to CMV infection and to a matching HLA type. The study's findings and limits: Dominating the ex vivo response were HLA-C-restricted CMV-specific TCR beta clonotypes. Carriers of CMV and the relevant HLA type were discriminated by public TCR beta frequency.

TCRdb independently ran MiXCR on the reads; one entry per CDR3 protein. Found here are about 770,000 distinct CDR3 sequences, 25% to 30% of them singletons; the top ten hold around 13%. The chain uses TRBV4-1 and TRBJ2-5, with D hard to call. Sequenced here: cultured CD8+ T cells from PBMCs, sampled from culture after CMV antigen stimulation. The sequence derives from a human donor in good health (CMV status not recorded). Some clones in this sample may be carry-over from other donors' samples. In DNA form, the CDR3 reads TGCGCCAGCAGCCAAGTTCAGCTCCAAGAGACCCAGTACTTC. It yields the protein CASSQVQLQETQYF.